Described below is a single T cell receptor beta chain sequence and its context. The time point was: pretreatment peripheral blood. The junction had 5 bases not matched to a gene; V was cut back by 5 bases and J by 0 bases. Looked up from germline, CDR1 is SGHVS and CDR2 is FQNEAQ. The CDR3 consists of 17 residues. The data derive from a study of PD-L1 blockade in urothelial cancer. About the study: Among blood samples, the median T cell count was about 130,000.

Libraries were prepared by immunoSEQ multiplex PCR; TCRdb keeps only in-frame clonotypes and omits some of them. The sample records 45,000 to 60,000 clones, roughly 87% being singletons. The chain couples TRBV7-8 to TRBJ1-4; 11 positions agree with TRBD1. The specimen comprised PBMCs, sampled around atezolizumab (anti-PD-L1) treatment. This receptor was taken from a man between 65 and 79 years old with urothelial cancer. CDR3 residues: CASSPGQGAATNEKLFF. CDR3 in DNA: TGTGCCAGCAGCCCTGGACAGGGGGCCGCAACTAATGAAAAACTGTTTTTT.